These 24 T cell receptor beta chains were sequenced from one sample in a study of blood T cell repertoires in COVID-19 (dated by TCRdb to 2018 to 2020). Libraries were made using the immunoSEQ multiplex PCR assay. TCRdb took over this immuneACCESS table, retaining in-frame rearrangements with V and J assigned. Such tables are incomplete; in checked studies, under half of the missing clones stem from an unresolved V gene, and the remainder is unexplained. For this sample there are some 100,000 clones; 75% to 90% appear just once. Approximately 18% of the sample rests with the top ten. Sequenced material: peripheral blood. These receptors all come from a woman aged 55-70 years with acute or convalescent COVID-19.

The rearrangement links TRBV19 to TRBJ2-2, with D possibly being TRBD2 (7 bases). Germline-derived CDR1 and CDR2 are LNHDA and SQIVND (reference sequence). V was shortened by 7 bases and J by 5 bases, with 20 bases between the two germline ends. The CDR3 length is 16 residues. CDR3 sequence: CASTNLGGHPTGELFF. CDR3 coding DNA: TGTGCCAGTACTAATTTGGGGGGGCACCCAACCGGGGAGCTGTTTTTT.

The chain carries TRBV7-2 and TRBJ2-7; 11 bases line up with TRBD2. The germline V gene encodes CDR1 SGHTA and CDR2 FQGNSA. The CDR3 extends over 15 amino acids. V dropped 5 bases and J dropped 4; count of bases not matched to a gene: 7. This CDR3 is CASSDGLAGIYEQYF. In nucleotides, the CDR3 is TGTGCCAGCAGCGACGGACTAGCGGGCATTTACGAGCAGTACTTC.

V is TRBV6-5 and J is TRBJ2-3; a possible D gene is TRBD2 (5 bases). Germline-derived CDR1 and CDR2 are MNHEY and SVGAGI. V gave up 0 bases and J gave up 3 bases, with 7 bases separating them. This CDR3 comprises 14 residues. In DNA, the CDR3 is TGTGCCAGCAGTTACTCGACTACTACAGATACGCAGTATTTT. Protein sequence: CASSYSTTTDTQYF.

This clone showed up just a few times. The rearrangement links TRBV11-2 to TRBJ1-6, with TRBD1 identical over 7 bases. Per germline, CDR1 SGHAT and CDR2 FQNNGV. This CDR3 contains 14 residues. The junction had 3 bases not matched to a gene; V was cut back by 3 bases and J by 7 bases. In DNA, the CDR3 is TGTGCCAGCAGCTTCCGGGACAGAAATTCACCCCTCCACTTT. This encodes CASSFRDRNSPLHF. The full variable domain, completed using reference TRBV11-2 and TRBJ1-6, is EAGVAQSPRYKIIEKRQSVAFWCNPISGHATLYWYQQILGQGPKLLIQFQNNGVVDDSQLPKDRFSAERLKGVDSTLKIQPAKLEDSAVYLCASSFRDRNSPLHFGNGTRLTVT.

CDR3 amino acids: CASSTQAGVQETQYF. CDR3 in DNA: TGCGCCAGCTCCACTCAGGCGGGAGTCCAAGAGACCCAGTACTTC. V and J are TRBV5-1 and TRBJ2-5, with 7 positions matching TRBD2. The CDR3 is 15 amino acids. With 7 bases clipped from V and 1 base from J, the junction kept 10 bases outside the gene matches. Germline V gene lookup returns CDR1 SGHRS and CDR2 YFSETQ.

The rearrangement joins TRBV3-1 (or the pseudogene TRBV3-2) to TRBJ1-2; no clear D gene. Per the germline V gene, CDR1 is LGHDT and CDR2 is YNNKEL (reference sequence). V dropped 0 bases and J dropped 5 bases, with 7 bases sitting between them. This CDR3 is 13 amino acids long. The CDR3 loop is CASSQESGYGYTF. CDR3 sequence (DNA): TGTGCCAGCAGCCAAGAATCGGGGTATGGCTACACCTTC.

This chain links TRBV11-2 with TRBJ2-7; TRBD1 aligns across 11 bases. The CDR3 has 15 amino acids. Germline V gene data show CDR1 as SGHAT and CDR2 as FQNNGV. Trimming took 5 bases from V and 7 from J; bases not matched to a gene: 10. CDR3 loop: CASSTPRDRGGEQYF. The CDR3 coding sequence is TGTGCCAGCAGCACCCCGCGGGACAGGGGGGGTGAGCAGTACTTC. The full variable domain, rest sourced from reference TRBV11-2 and TRBJ2-7, is EAGVAQSPRYKIIEKRQSVAFWCNPISGHATLYWYQQILGQGPKLLIQFQNNGVVDDSQLPKDRFSAERLKGVDSTLKIQPAKLEDSAVYLCASSTPRDRGGEQYFGPGTRLTVT.

The chain combines TRBV2 with TRBJ2-3, with 7 bases aligning to TRBD2. J gave up 6 bases and V 7 bases, and 7 bases lay outside the gene matches. This CDR3 has 13 residues. CDR1 and CDR2 from the germline V gene are SNHLY and FYNNEI. The CDR3 here is CASILRGSDTQYF. In nucleotides, the CDR3 is TGTGCCAGCATTTTGCGGGGGTCCGATACGCAGTATTTT.

The genes are TRBV6-2 or TRBV6-3 and TRBJ1-5; D possibly corresponds to TRBD1 (6 bases). Germline V gene sequence: CDR1 MNHEY, CDR2 SVGEGT. The CDR3 runs 15 residues. The V and J ends lost 6 bases and 9 bases respectively, with 21 bases between them. The CDR3 loop is CASSLGQPTQSPQHF. CDR3 in DNA: TGTGCCAGCAGCCTCGGACAGCCAACGCAATCGCCCCAGCATTTT.

This clone was observed once. J is TRBJ2-1 and V is TRBV7-2; a possible D gene is TRBD2 (5 bases). The CDR3 is 14 amino acids. Germline V gene lookup returns CDR1 SGHTA and CDR2 FQGNSA. The V gene lost 7 bases and the J gene lost 6 bases, with 16 bases spanning the gap. The CDR3 loop is CASTPWAGINEQFF. The CDR3, as DNA: TGTGCCAGCACCCCCTGGGCGGGCATCAATGAGCAGTTCTTC.

The chain has TRBV3-1 (or the pseudogene TRBV3-2) and TRBJ2-7, with D possibly matching TRBD2 (5 bases). Germline V lookup: CDR1 LGHDT, CDR2 YNNKEL (reference sequence). There are 11 residues in the CDR3. The germline V and J ends were trimmed by 9 bases and 2 bases, with 8 bases remaining between them. For the CDR3, the DNA is TGTGCCAGTGGGGAGACCTACGAGCAGTACTTC. Its protein is CASGETYEQYF.

J is TRBJ1-1 and V is TRBV28, with D possibly matching TRBD1 (5 bases). This CDR3 region has 15 residues. Per the germline V gene, CDR1 is MDHEN and CDR2 is SYDVKM. V lost 5 bases and J lost 4, with 17 bases in between. CDR3 protein: CASSGWGLGGTEAFF. CDR3 coding DNA: TGTGCCAGCAGTGGATGGGGCCTGGGGGGCACTGAAGCTTTCTTT.

This rearrangement joins TRBV28 to TRBJ1-1, with a possible D match to TRBD1 (6 bases). Germline lookup yields CDR1 MDHEN and CDR2 SYDVKM. The CDR3 is 14 amino acids. V lost 3 bases and J 3 bases, leaving 11 bases between the germline ends. CDR3 nucleotides: TGTGCCAGCAGTTTTCTTGGGGGCTACACTGAAGCTTTCTTT. Translating it yields CASSFLGGYTEAFF.

The chain employs TRBV7-9 and TRBJ1-1; D might be TRBD1 (5 bases). From germline, CDR1 is SEHNR and CDR2 FQNEAQ (reference sequence). The CDR3 is 15 residues long. The ends were cut back, 2 bases at V and 5 bases at J, with 15 bases in the middle. The CDR3 coding sequence is TGTGCCAGCAGCTTAAGTCAGGGTATAGGGACTGAAGCTTTCTTT. As protein: CASSLSQGIGTEAFF.

Within the sample, this clone is medium-sized. The V call is TRBV25-1, the J call TRBJ2-5; D is unresolved. Germline values: CDR1 MGHDK, CDR2 SYGVNS. The CDR3 spans 15 residues. The V end lost 5 bases, the J end lost 1 base, and 14 bases lay between the germline ends. The DNA for the CDR3 is TGTGCCAGCAGTCCGACATTCGAATTCCAAGAGACCCAGTACTTC. Translation: CASSPTFEFQETQYF.

This clone showed up just once. The chain couples TRBV7-9 to TRBJ1-3; the D is unclear. The CDR3 length is 11 residues. The germline CDR1 and CDR2 sequences are SEHNR and FQNEAQ (reference sequence). V lost 3 bases to trimming and J lost 6 bases, with 3 bases between them. The CDR3 reads CASSFQNTIYF. CDR3 DNA sequence: TGTGCCAGCAGCTTTCAAAACACCATATATTTT.

The rearrangement links TRBV28 to TRBJ1-4; D is possibly TRBD1 (5 bases). V lost 6 bases to trimming and J lost 8 bases, with 19 bases between them. The CDR3 is 15 residues long. CDR1 MDHEN and CDR2 SYDVKM come from the germline V gene. CDR3 in DNA: TGTGCCAGCAGCCAAGGGATTTGGGGCCGGGAAAAACTGTTTTTT. Its translation: CASSQGIWGREKLFF.

This chain joins TRBV5-1 and TRBJ2-5; 7 positions match TRBD2. Losses at the gene ends were 0 bases for V and 4 bases for J; bases not matched to a gene: 6. Germline CDR1 SGHRS, CDR2 YFSETQ. CDR3 length equals 15 residues. The CDR3 loop is CASSLGSSGLETQYF. The CDR3 DNA follows: TGCGCCAGCAGCTTGGGATCTAGCGGTCTAGAGACCCAGTACTTC. Variable domain in full (rest from reference TRBV5-1 and TRBJ2-5): KAGVTQTPRYLIKTRGQQVTLSCSPISGHRSVSWYQQTPGQGLQFLFEYFSETQRNKGNFPGRFSGRQFSNSRSEMNVSTLELGDSALYLCASSLGSSGLETQYFGPGTRLLVL.

The chain has TRBV7-2 and TRBJ1-2; 9 bases fit TRBD1. After removal of 0 bases from V and 6 bases from J, the junction contained 5 bases not matched to a gene. The CDR3 runs to 15 residues. The germline V gene has CDR1 SGHTA and CDR2 FQGNSA. The CDR3 coding sequence is TGTGCCAGCAGCTTAGCCGGGACAGGGTCGGATGGCTACACCTTC. This translates into CASSLAGTGSDGYTF.

The table lists this clone with many counts. The chain recombines TRBV25-1 with TRBJ1-1; D is uncertain. The CDR3 length is 17 residues. Per the germline V gene, CDR1 is MGHDK and CDR2 is SYGVNS. Trimming shortened V by 0 bases and J by 5 bases, and 19 bases separated the two germline ends. The CDR3 nucleotides read TGTGCCAGCAGTGAATATCCCCCACGAGGAGGAGATACTGAAGCTTTCTTT. Its protein is CASSEYPPRGGDTEAFF.

V is TRBV7-9 and J is TRBJ1-1, with 9 nucleotides matching TRBD1. V shed 5 bases and J 1 base; nucleotides not matched to a gene: 5. The germline V gene encodes CDR1 SEHNR and CDR2 FQNEAQ (reference sequence). This CDR3 has 15 amino acids. The CDR3, as DNA: TGTGCCAGCAGCCCTGGACAGGGGCCGAACACTGAAGCTTTCTTT. Protein sequence: CASSPGQGPNTEAFF.

This clone came up once. V usage is TRBV11-1 and J usage is TRBJ2-1; D is ambiguous. Germline V lookup: CDR1 SGHAT, CDR2 FQDESV (reference sequence). This CDR3 region has 13 residues. Trimming removed 2 bases from V and 6 bases from J, with 8 bases in between. The CDR3 region is CASSLSRFNEQFF. The CDR3 DNA reads as TGTGCCAGCAGCTTATCGCGGTTCAATGAGCAGTTCTTC.

The chain couples TRBV4-1 to TRBJ1-5; possible D gene TRBD1, 5 bases. Germline assignment: CDR1 MGHRA and CDR2 YSYEKL. V lost 4 bases, J lost 1 base, and 11 bases lay in between. The CDR3 totals 15 residues. The CDR3 reads CASSRTTESNQPQHF. The CDR3 DNA reads TGCGCCAGCAGCCGAACGACAGAAAGCAATCAGCCCCAGCATTTT.

In DNA, the CDR3 is TGTGCCAGCAGCGATACACGCTACGAGCAGTACTTC. Its protein is CASSDTRYEQYF. The rearrangement links TRBV5-4 to TRBJ2-7, with unresolved D. V dropped 4 bases and J dropped 3 bases, with 8 bases sitting between them. Germline values: CDR1 SGHNT, CDR2 YYREEE (reference sequence). The CDR3 length is 12 residues.